The text below deals with one T cell receptor (beta chain). Its cognate antigen is unknown. The sample comes from a study of cytomegalovirus exposure and HLA in healthy donors. Regarding the study as a whole: The study dropped some indistinguishable V segments, TRBV6-2 and TRBV6-3 among them.

Primers for the PCR totalled 60 Vbeta and 13 Jbeta. Only in-frame clones appear in the TCRdb table, and some are missing; sequencing was by immunoSEQ multiplex PCR. The data contain 140,000 or so clones, about 74% of them singletons. V shed 1 base and J shed 4 bases, with 13 bases lying between them. This CDR3 contains 16 residues. The germline V gene has CDR1 LGHNA and CDR2 YNFKEQ. The sequence derives from a woman aged 40-49 years in good health and CMV-seronegative. Sequencing was performed on PBMCs. V usage is TRBV4-2 and J usage is TRBJ1-4; D is perhaps TRBD1 (6 bases). CDR3 sequence: CASSQGGGGNNEKLFF. In DNA form, the CDR3 reads TGTGCCAGCAGCCAAGGGGGAGGGGGGAATAATGAAAAACTGTTTTTT.